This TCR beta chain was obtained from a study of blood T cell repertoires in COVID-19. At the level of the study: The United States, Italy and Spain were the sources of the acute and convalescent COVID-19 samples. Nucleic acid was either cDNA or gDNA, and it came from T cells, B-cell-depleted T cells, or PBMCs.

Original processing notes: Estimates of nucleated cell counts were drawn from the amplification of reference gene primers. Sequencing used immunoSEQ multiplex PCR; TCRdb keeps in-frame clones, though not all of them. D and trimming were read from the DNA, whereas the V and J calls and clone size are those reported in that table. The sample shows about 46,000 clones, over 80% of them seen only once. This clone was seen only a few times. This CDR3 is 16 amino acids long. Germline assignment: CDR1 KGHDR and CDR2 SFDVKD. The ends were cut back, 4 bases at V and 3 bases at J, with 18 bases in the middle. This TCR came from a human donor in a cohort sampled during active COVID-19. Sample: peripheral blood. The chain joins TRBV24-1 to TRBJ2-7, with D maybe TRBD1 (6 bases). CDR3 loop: CATSDLEDKGVYEQYF. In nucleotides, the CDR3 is TGTGCCACCAGTGACCTCGAAGATAAGGGGGTCTACGAGCAGTACTTC.